This entry concerns a single T cell receptor beta chain. The method was immunoSEQ multiplex PCR; TCRdb's version includes in-frame clones alone and lacks a portion of them. The table records around 76,000 clones, around four fifths of them present only once. The sample comes from a study of OX40 agonist ivuxolimab in advanced cancers. This CDR3 comprises 14 residues. Germline lookup yields CDR1 MDHEN and CDR2 SYDVKM. V lost 6 bases to trimming and J lost 3 bases, with 14 bases between them. The receptor was derived from an adult with an advanced solid tumor such as melanoma, head and neck, liver or kidney cancer. This specimen was CD4+ or CD8+ T cells sorted from blood, taken in a trial of the OX40 agonist ivuxolimab. The chain has TRBV28 and TRBJ1-1; no clear D gene. The CDR3 region is CASSPRRFYTEAFF. The CDR3 nucleotides read TGTGCCAGCAGCCCAAGACGGTTTTACACTGAAGCTTTCTTT. Supplemented by reference TRBV28 and TRBJ1-1, the full variable domain reads DVKVTQSSRYLVKRTGEKVFLECVQDMDHENMFWYRQDPGLGLRLIYFSYDVKMKEKGDIPEGYSVSREKKERFSLILESASTNQTSMYLCASSPRRFYTEAFFGQGTRLTVV.